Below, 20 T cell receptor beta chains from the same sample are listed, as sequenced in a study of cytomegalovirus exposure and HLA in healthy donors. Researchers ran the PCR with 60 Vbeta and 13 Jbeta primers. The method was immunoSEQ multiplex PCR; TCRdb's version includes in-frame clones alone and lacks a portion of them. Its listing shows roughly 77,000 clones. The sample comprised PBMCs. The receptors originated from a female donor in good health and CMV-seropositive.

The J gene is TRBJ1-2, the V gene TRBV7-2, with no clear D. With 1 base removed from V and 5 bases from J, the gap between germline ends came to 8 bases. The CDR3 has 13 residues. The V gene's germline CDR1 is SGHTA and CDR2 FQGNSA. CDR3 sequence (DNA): TGTGCCAGCAGCTTAGGATTTGAGTATGGCTACACCTTC. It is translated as CASSLGFEYGYTF. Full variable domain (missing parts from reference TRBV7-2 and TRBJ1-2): GAGVSQSPSNKVTEKGKDVELRCDPISGHTALYWYRQSLGQGLEFLIYFQGNSAPDKSGLPSDRFSAERTGGSVSTLTIQRTQQEDSAVYLCASSLGFEYGYTFGSGTRLTVV.

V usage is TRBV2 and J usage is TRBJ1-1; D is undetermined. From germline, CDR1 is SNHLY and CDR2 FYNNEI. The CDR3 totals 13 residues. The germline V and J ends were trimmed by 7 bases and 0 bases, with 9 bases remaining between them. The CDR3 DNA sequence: TGTGCCAGCACGGGAACAGTGAACACTGAAGCTTTCTTT. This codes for CASTGTVNTEAFF.

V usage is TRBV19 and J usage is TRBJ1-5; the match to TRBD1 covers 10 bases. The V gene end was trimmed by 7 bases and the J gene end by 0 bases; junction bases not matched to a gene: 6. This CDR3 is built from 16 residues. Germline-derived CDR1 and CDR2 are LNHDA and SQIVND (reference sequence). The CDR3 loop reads CASTQGQGNSNQPQHF. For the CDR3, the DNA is TGTGCCAGTACCCAGGGACAGGGGAATAGCAATCAGCCCCAGCATTTT.

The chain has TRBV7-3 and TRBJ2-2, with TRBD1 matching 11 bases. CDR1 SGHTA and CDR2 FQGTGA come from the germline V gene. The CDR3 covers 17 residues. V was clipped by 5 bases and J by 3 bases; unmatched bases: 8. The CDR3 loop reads CASSPWTGGAYTGELFF. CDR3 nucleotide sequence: TGTGCCAGCAGCCCCTGGACAGGGGGCGCGTACACCGGGGAGCTGTTTTTT.

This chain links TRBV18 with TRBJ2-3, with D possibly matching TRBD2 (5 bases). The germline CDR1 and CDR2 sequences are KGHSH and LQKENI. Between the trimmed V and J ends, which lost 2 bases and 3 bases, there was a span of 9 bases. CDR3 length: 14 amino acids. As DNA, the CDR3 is TGTGCCAGCTCACCAGGGGAGAGGACAGATACGCAGTATTTT. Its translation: CASSPGERTDTQYF. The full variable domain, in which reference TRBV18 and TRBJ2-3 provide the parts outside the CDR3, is NAGVMQNPRHLVRRRGQEARLRCSPMKGHSHVYWYRQLPEEGLKFMVYLQKENIIDESGMPKERFSAEFPKEGPSILRIQQVVRGDSAAYFCASSPGERTDTQYFGPGTRLTVL.

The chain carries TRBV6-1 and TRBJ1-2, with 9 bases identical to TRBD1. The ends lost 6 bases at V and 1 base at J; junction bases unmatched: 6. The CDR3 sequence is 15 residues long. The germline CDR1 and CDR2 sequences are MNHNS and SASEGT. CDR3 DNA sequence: TGTGCCAGCAGGAGAGACAGGGGGGATAACTATGGCTACACCTTC. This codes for CASRRDRGDNYGYTF.

The CDR3 reads CASSEVRHTGELFF. The DNA of the CDR3 is TGTGCCAGCAGTGAAGTGCGGCACACCGGGGAGCTGTTTTTT. The rearrangement links TRBV2 to TRBJ2-2; D uncertain. The CDR3 loop spans 14 amino acids. The V gene's germline CDR1 is SNHLY and CDR2 FYNNEI. V was trimmed by 1 base and J by 3 bases, leaving 6 bases between them.

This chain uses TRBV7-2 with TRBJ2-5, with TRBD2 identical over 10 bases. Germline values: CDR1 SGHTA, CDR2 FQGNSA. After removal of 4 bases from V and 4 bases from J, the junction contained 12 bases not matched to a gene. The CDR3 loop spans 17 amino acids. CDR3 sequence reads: CASSSRAGGPLRETQYF. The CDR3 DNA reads TGTGCCAGCAGCTCAAGAGCGGGGGGGCCGCTCCGAGAGACCCAGTACTTC.

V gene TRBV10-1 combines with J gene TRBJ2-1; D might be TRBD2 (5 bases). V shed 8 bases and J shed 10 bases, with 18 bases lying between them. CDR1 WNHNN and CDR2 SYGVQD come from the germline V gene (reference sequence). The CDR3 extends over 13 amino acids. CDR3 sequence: CASGLGSHAEQFF. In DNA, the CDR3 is TGCGCCAGCGGTCTGGGGAGTCATGCGGAGCAGTTCTTC.

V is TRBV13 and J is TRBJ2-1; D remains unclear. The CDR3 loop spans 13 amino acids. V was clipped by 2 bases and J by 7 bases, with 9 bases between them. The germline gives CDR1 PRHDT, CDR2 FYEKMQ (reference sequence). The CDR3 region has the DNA TGTGCCAGCAGCTTACAGAAACTAAATGAGCAGTTCTTC. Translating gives CASSLQKLNEQFF.

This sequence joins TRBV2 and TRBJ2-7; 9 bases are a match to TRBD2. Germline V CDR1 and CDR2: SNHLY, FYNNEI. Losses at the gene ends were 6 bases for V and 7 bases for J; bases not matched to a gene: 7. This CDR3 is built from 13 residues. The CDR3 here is CASRREGPGEQYF. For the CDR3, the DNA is TGTGCCAGCAGGCGGGAGGGCCCGGGAGAGCAGTACTTC.

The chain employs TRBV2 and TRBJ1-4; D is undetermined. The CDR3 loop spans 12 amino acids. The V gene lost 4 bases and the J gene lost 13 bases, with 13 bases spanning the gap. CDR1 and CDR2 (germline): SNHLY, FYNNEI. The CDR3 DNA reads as TGTGCCAGCAGTGGAGAGATGTTGGTACTGTTTTTT. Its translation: CASSGEMLVLFF.

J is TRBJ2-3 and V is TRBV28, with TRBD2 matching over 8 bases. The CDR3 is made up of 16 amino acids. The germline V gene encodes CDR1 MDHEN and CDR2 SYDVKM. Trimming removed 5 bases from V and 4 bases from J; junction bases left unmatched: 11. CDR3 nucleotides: TGTGCCAGCAGTCCGAGGCGCGGGAGGCGCGCAGATACGCAGTATTTT. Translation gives CASSPRRGRRADTQYF.

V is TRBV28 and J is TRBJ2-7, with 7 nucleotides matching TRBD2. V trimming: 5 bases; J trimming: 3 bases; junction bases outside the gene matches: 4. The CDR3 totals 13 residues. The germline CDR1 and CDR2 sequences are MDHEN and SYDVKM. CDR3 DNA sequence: TGTGCCAGCAGTCTGACTAGCAGCTACGAGCAGTACTTC. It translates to CASSLTSSYEQYF.

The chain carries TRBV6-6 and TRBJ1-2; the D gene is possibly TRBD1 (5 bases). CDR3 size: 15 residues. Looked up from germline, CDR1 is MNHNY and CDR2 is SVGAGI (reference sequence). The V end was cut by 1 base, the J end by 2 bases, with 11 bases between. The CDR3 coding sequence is TGTGCCAGCAGTTACTGGGGGGGACCCAACTATGGCTACACCTTC. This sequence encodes CASSYWGGPNYGYTF.

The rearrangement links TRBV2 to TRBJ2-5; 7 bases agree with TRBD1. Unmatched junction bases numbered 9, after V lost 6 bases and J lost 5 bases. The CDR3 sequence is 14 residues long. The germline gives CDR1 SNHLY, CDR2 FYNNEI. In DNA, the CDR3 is TGTGCCAGCAGCCCGACAGGGCCGTTGGAGACCCAGTACTTC. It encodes CASSPTGPLETQYF.

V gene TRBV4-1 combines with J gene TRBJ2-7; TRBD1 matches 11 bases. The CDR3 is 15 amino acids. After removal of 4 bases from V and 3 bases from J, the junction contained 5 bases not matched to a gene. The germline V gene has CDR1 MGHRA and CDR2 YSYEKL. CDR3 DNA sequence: TGCGCCAGCAGCCGTGCCGGGACAGGGGGCTACGAGCAGTACTTC. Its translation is CASSRAGTGGYEQYF.

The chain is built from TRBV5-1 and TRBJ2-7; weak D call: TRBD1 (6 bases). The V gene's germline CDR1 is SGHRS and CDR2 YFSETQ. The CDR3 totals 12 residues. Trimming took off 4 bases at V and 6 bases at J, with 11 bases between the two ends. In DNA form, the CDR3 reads TGCGCCAGCAGCCCCCAGGGGACCGAGCAGTACTTC. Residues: CASSPQGTEQYF.

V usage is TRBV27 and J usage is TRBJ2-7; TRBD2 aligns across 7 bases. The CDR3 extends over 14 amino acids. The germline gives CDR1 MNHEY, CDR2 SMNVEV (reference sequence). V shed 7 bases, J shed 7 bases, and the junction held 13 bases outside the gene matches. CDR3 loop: CASTPGGSPREQYF. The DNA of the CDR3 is TGTGCCAGCACTCCGGGCGGGAGCCCAAGAGAGCAGTACTTC.

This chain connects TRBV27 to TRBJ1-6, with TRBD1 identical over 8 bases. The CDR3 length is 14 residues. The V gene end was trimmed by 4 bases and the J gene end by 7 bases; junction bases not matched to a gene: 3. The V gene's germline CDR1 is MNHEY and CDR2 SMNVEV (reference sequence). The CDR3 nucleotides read TGTGCCAGCAGTTGGACAGGGCCCAATTCACCCCTCCACTTT. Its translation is CASSWTGPNSPLHF.